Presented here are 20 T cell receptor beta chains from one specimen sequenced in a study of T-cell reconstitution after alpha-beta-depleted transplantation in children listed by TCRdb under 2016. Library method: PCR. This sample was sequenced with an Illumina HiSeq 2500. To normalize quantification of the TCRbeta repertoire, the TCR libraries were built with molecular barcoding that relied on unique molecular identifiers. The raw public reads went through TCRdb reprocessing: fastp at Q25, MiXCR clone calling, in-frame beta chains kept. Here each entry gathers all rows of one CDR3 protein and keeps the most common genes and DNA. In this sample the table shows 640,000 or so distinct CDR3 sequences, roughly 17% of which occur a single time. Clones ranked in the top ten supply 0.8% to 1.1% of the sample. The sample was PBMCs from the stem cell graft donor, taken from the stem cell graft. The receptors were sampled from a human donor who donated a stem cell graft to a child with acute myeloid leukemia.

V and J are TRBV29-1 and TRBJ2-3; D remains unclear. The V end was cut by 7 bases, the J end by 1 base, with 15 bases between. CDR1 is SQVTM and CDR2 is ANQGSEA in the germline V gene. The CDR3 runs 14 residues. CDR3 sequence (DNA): TGCAGCGCCCAGAGAGGCGGACGCACAGATACGCAGTATTTT. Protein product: CSAQRGGRTDTQYF.

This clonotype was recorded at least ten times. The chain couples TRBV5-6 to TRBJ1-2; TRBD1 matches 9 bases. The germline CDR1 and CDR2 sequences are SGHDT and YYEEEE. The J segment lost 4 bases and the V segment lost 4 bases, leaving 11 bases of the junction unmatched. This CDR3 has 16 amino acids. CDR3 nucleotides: TGTGCCAGCAGCCGGAACGGACAGGGGAGCCCCTATGGCTACACCTTC. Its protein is CASSRNGQGSPYGYTF.

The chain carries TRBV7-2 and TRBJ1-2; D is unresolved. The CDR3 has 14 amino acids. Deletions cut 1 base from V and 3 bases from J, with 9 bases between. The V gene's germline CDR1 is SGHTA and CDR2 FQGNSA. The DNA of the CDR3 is TGTGCCAGCAGCTTAGGTTCCAGCTACTATGGCTACACCTTC. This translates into CASSLGSSYYGYTF.

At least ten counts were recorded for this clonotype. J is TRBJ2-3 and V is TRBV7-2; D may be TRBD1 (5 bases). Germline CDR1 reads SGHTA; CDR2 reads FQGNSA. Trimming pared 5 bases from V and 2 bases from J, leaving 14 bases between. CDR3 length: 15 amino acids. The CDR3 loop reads CASSGWGIPTDTQYF. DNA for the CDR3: TGTGCCAGCAGCGGCTGGGGCATCCCCACAGATACGCAGTATTTT.

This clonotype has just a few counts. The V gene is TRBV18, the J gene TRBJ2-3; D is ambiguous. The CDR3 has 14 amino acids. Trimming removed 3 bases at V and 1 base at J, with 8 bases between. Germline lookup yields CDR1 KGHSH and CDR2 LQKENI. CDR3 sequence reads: CASSPDSGTDTQYF. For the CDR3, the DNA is TGTGCCAGCTCACCGGATAGTGGCACAGATACGCAGTATTTT.

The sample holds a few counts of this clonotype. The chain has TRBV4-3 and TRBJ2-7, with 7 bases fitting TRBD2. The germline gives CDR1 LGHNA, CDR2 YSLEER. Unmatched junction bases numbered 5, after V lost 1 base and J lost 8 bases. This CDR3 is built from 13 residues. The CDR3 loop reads CASSQVGLPKQYF. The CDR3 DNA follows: TGCGCCAGCAGCCAAGTGGGACTACCGAAGCAGTACTTC.

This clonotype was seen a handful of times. The CDR3 sequence is CASSFGQVADTQYF. DNA for the CDR3: TGTGCCAGCAGTTTCGGTCAGGTTGCAGATACGCAGTATTTT. This chain links TRBV12-3 or TRBV12-4 with TRBJ2-3; D unclear. Trimming shortened V by 3 bases and J by 4 bases, and 11 bases separated the two germline ends. The CDR3 totals 14 residues.

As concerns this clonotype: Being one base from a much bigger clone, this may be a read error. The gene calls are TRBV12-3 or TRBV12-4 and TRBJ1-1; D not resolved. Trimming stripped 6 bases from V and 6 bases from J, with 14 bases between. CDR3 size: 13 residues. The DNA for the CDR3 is TGTGCCAGCAGCCTAGGCCGTCCAGCTGAAGCTTTCTTT. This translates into CASSLGRPAEAFF.

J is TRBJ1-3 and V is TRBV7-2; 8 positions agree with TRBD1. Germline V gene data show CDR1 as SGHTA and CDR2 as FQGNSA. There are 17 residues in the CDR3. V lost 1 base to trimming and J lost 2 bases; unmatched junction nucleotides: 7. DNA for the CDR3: TGTGCCAGCAGCTTAGGGCAGGGGGCTGTGACTGGAAACACCATATATTTT. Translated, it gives CASSLGQGAVTGNTIYF.

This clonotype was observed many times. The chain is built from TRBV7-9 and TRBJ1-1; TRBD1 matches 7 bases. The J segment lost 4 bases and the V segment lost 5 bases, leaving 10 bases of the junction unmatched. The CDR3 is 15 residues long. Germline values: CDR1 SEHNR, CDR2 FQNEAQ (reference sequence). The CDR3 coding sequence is TGTGCCAGCAGCCCAGAACAGGGGAGGGGCACTGAAGCTTTCTTT. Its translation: CASSPEQGRGTEAFF.

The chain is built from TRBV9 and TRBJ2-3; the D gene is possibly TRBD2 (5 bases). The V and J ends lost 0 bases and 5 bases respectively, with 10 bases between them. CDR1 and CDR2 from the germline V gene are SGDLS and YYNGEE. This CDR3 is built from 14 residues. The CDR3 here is CASSVGGLGDTQYF. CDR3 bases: TGTGCCAGCAGCGTAGGAGGGCTTGGAGATACGCAGTATTTT. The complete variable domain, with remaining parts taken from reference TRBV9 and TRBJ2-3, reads DSGVTQTPKHLITATGQRVTLRCSPRSGDLSVYWYQQSLDQGLQFLIQYYNGEERAKGNILERFSAQQFPDLHSELNLSSLELGDSALYFCASSVGGLGDTQYFGPGTRLTVL.

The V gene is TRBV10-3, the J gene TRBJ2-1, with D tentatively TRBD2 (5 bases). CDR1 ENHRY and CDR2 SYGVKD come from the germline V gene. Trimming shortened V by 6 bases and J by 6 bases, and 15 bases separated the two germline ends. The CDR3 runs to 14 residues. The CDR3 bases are TGTGCCATCAGAAAGGCGGCGGGCCTCAATGAGCAGTTCTTC. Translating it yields CAIRKAAGLNEQFF.

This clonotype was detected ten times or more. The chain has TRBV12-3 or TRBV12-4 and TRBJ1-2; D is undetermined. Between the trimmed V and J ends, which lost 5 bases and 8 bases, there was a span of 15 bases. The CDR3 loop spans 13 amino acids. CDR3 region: CASSRTEYDGYTF. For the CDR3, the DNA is TGTGCCAGCAGTCGGACTGAGTATGACGGCTACACCTTC.

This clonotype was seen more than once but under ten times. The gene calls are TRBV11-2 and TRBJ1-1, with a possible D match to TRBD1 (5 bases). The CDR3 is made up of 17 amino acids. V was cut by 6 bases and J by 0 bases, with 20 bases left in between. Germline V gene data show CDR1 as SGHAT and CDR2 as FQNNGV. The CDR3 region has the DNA TGTGCCAGCAGTAAAGTCGGGGCACGCTGGATGAACACTGAAGCTTTCTTT. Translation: CASSKVGARWMNTEAFF.

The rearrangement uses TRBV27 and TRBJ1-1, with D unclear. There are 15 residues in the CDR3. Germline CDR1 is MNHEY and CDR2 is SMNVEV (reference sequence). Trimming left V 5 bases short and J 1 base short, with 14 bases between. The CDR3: CASSVRTIKNTEAFF. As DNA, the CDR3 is TGTGCCAGCAGTGTAAGGACCATTAAGAACACTGAAGCTTTCTTT.

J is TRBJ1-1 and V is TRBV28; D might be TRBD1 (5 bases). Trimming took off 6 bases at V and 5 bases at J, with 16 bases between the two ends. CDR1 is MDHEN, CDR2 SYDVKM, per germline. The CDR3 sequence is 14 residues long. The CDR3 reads CASSSPRTPTEAFF. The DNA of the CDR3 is TGTGCCAGCAGCTCCCCCAGGACACCGACTGAAGCTTTCTTT.

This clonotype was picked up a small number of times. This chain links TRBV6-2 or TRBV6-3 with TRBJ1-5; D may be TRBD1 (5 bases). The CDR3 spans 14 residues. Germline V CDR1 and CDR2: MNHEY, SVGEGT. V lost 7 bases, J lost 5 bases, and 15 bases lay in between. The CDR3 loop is CASTTGGTHQPQHF. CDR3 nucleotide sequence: TGTGCCAGCACCACGGGCGGGACCCATCAGCCCCAGCATTTT.

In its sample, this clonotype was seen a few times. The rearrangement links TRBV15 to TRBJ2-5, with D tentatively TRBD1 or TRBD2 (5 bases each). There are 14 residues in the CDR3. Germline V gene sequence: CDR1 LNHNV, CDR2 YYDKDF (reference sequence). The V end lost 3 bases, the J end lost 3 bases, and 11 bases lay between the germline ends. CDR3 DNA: TGTGCCACCAGCAGGGGGACGCAGAAAGAGACCCAGTACTTC. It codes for CATSRGTQKETQYF.

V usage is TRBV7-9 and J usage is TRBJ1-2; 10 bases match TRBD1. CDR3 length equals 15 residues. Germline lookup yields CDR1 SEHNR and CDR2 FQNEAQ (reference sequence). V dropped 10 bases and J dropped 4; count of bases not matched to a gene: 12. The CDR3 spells CAIPKNRDRGYGYTF. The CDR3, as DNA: TGTGCCATACCAAAGAACCGGGACAGGGGCTATGGCTACACCTTC. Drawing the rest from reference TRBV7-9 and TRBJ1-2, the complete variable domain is DTGVSQNPRHKITKRGQNVTFRCDPISEHNRLYWYRQTLGQGPEFLTYFQNEAQLEKSRLLSDRFSAERPKGSFSTLEIQRTEQGDSAMYLCAIPKNRDRGYGYTFGSGTRLTVV.

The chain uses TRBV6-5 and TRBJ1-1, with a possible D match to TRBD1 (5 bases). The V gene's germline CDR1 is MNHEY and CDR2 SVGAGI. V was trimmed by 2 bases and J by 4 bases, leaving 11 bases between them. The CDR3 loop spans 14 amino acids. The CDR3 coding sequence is TGTGCCAGCAGTTACCTTGACAGACCCACTGAAGCTTTCTTT. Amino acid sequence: CASSYLDRPTEAFF.